This note documents a single T cell receptor beta chain sequence. Its specificity is not known. The record originates from a study of T cell responses to AZD1222 COVID-19 vaccine. CDR1 SGHRS and CDR2 YFSETQ come from the germline V gene. The germline V and J ends were trimmed by 2 bases and 9 bases, with 15 bases remaining between them. This CDR3 has 14 residues. General study points: Donors skewed white British and female; clonal diversity was possibly underestimated.

Assay: immunoSEQ multiplex PCR; the TCRdb copy retains only in-frame clones and omits some. The sample yields 70,000 to 95,000 clones, 80% to 90% seen once. The TCR originated in an adult who received the AZD1222 COVID-19 vaccine. The sample consisted of peripheral blood, taken 28 days after the second AZD1222 dose. The J gene is TRBJ1-5, the V gene TRBV5-1, with D perhaps matching TRBD1 (5 bases). Written as DNA, the CDR3 is TGCGCCAGCAGCTTACAGGACATCGGCGGGCCCCAGCATTTT. Translated: CASSLQDIGGPQHF. The variable domain in full, with the rest retrieved from reference TRBV5-1 and TRBJ1-5, is KAGVTQTPRYLIKTRGQQVTLSCSPISGHRSVSWYQQTPGQGLQFLFEYFSETQRNKGNFPGRFSGRQFSNSRSEMNVSTLELGDSALYLCASSLQDIGGPQHFGDGTRLSIL.